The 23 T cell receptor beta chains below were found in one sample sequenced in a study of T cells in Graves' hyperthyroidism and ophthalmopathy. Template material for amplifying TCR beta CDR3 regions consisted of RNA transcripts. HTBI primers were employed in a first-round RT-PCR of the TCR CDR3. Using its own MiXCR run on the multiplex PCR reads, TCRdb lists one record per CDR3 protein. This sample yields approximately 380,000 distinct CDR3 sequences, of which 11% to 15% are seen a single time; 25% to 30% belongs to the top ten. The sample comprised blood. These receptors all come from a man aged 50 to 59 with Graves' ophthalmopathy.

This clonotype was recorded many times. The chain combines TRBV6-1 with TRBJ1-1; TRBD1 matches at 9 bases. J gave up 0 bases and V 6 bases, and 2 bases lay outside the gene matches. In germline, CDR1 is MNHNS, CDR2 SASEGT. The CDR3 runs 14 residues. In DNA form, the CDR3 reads TGTGCCAGCAGCGACAGGGGGATGAACACTGAAGCTTTCTTT. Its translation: CASSDRGMNTEAFF.

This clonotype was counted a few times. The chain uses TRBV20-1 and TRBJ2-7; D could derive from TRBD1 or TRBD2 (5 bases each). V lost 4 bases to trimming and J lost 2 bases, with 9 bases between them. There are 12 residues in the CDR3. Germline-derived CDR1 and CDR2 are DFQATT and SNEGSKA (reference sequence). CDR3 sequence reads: CSATGPTYEQYF. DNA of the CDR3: TGCAGTGCTACGGGACCAACCTACGAGCAGTACTTC.

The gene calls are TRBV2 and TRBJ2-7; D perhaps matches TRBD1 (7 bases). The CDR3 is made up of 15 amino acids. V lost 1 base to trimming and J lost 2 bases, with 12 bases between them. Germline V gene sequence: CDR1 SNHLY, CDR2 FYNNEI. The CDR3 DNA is TGTGCCAGCAGTGAAGGATCAGGGGGGCCCTACGAGCAGTACTTC. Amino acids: CASSEGSGGPYEQYF.

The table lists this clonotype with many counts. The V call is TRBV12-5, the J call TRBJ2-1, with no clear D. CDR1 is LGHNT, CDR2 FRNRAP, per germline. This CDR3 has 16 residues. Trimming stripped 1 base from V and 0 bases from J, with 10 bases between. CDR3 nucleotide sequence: TGTGCTAGTGGTTTGGGTCAGCCGCACTCCTACAATGAGCAGTTCTTC. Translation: CASGLGQPHSYNEQFF.

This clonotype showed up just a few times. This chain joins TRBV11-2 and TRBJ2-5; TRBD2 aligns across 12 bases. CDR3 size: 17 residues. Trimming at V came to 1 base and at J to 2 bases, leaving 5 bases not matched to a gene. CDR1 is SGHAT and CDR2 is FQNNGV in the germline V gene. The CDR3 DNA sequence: TGTGCCAGCAGCTTAGGACTAGCGGGAGTAGAACAAGAGACCCAGTACTTC. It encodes CASSLGLAGVEQETQYF.

CDR3 bases: TGTGCCAGCAGTTTAGCATCGAAGGACACTGAAGCTTTCTTT. It translates to CASSLASKDTEAFF. The rearrangement joins TRBV3-1 to TRBJ1-1; D is ambiguous. Germline-derived CDR1 and CDR2 are LGHDT and YNNKEL (reference sequence). The CDR3 has 14 amino acids. The V and J ends lost 6 bases and 3 bases respectively, with 14 bases between them.

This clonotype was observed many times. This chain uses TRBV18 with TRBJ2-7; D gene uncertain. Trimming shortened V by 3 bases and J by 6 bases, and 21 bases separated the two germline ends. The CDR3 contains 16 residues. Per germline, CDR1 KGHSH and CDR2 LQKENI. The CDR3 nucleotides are TGTGCCAGCTCACCTCCCGGACCGGCAAGGAGAGGCGAGCAGTACTTC. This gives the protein CASSPPGPARRGEQYF.

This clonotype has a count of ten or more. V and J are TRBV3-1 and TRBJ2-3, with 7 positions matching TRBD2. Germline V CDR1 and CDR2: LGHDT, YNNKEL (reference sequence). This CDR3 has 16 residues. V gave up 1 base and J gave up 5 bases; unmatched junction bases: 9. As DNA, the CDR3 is TGTGCCAGCAGCCAAGCGGCCGGCGGGAGTCAAGATACGCAGTATTTT. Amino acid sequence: CASSQAAGGSQDTQYF.

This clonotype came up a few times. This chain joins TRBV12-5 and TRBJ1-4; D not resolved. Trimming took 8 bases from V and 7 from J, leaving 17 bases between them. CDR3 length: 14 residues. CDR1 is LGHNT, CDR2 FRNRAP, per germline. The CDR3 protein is CASSGGGRGEKLFF. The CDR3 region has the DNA TGTGCTAGTTCCGGAGGCGGGCGAGGTGAAAAACTGTTTTTT.

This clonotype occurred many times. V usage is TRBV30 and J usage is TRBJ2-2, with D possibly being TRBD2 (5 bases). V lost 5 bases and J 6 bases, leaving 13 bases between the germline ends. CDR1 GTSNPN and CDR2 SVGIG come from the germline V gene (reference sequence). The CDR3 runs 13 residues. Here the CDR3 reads CAWDYFYSGELFF. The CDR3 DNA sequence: TGTGCCTGGGACTACTTTTACTCCGGGGAGCTGTTTTTT.

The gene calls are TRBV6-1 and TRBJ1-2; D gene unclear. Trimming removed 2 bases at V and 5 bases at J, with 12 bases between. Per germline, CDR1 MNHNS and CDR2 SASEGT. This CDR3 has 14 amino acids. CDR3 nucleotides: TGTGCCAGCAGTGAATTAGAGGGAGGGTATGGCTACACCTTC. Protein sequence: CASSELEGGYGYTF.

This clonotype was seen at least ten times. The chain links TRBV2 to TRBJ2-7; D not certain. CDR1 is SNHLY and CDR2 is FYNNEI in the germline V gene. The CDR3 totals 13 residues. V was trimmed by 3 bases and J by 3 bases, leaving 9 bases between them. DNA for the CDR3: TGTGCCAGCAGTGAGATGAAAGTCTACGAGCAGTACTTC. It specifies CASSEMKVYEQYF.

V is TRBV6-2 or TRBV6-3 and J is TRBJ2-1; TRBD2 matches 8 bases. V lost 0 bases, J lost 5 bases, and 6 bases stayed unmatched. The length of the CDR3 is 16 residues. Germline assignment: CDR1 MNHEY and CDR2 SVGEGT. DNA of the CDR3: TGTGCCAGCAGTTACTCCATTAGCGGGGAAAACAATGAGCAGTTCTTC. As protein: CASSYSISGENNEQFF.

The chain's CDR3 is CATLSTGLANYGYTF. In DNA form, the CDR3 reads TGTGCCACCTTGTCTACCGGACTCGCTAACTATGGCTACACCTTC. This chain links TRBV10-3 with TRBJ1-2; D is undetermined. CDR1 is ENHRY, CDR2 SYGVKD, per germline. Deletions cut 10 bases from V and 0 bases from J, with 18 bases between. There are 15 residues in the CDR3.

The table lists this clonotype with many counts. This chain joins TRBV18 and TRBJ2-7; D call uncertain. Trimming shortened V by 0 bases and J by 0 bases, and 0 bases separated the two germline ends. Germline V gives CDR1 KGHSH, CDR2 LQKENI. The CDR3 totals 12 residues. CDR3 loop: CASSPPSYEQYF. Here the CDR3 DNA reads TGTGCCAGCTCACCACCCTCCTACGAGCAGTACTTC. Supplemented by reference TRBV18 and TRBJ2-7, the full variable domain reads NAGVMQNPRHLVRRRGQEARLRCSPMKGHSHVYWYRQLPEEGLKFMVYLQKENIIDESGMPKERFSAEFPKEGPSILRIQQVVRGDSAAYFCASSPPSYEQYFGPGTRLTVT.

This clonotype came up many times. CDR3 nucleotide sequence: TGTGCCACCAGCAGAGCGAGACAGGGGCCGCATGGCTACACCTTC. This codes for CATSRARQGPHGYTF. V gene TRBV15 combines with J gene TRBJ1-2; 8 nucleotides line up with TRBD1. J gave up 6 bases and V 1 base, and 7 bases lay outside the gene matches. The CDR3 is made up of 15 amino acids. CDR1 is LNHNV, CDR2 YYDKDF, per germline (reference sequence).

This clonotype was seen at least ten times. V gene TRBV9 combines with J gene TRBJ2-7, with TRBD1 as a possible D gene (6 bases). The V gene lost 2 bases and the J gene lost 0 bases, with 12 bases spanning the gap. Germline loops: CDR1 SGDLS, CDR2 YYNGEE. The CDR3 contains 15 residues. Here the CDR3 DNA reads TGTGCCAGCAGCGTCCGGGACACAATCTCCTACGAGCAGTACTTC. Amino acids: CASSVRDTISYEQYF. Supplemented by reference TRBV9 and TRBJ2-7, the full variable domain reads DSGVTQTPKHLITATGQRVTLRCSPRSGDLSVYWYQQSLDQGLQFLIQYYNGEERAKGNILERFSAQQFPDLHSELNLSSLELGDSALYFCASSVRDTISYEQYFGPGTRLTVT.

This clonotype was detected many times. In DNA, the CDR3 is TGCAGTGCTAGAGATCCGACGGGAGTGGTCAATGAGCAGTTCTTC. It codes for CSARDPTGVVNEQFF. V is TRBV20-1 and J is TRBJ2-1, with a possible D match to TRBD2 (6 bases). V lost 0 bases, J lost 6 bases, and 15 bases lay in between. This CDR3 comprises 15 residues. The germline V gene has CDR1 DFQATT and CDR2 SNEGSKA (reference sequence).

CDR3: CASSLGREGAYEQYF. The CDR3 bases are TGTGCCAGCAGCTTAGGCCGGGAGGGAGCCTACGAGCAGTACTTC. The chain links TRBV28 to TRBJ2-7; 8 bases match TRBD2. CDR1 and CDR2 from the germline V gene are MDHEN and SYDVKM. V gave up 6 bases and J gave up 2 bases; unmatched junction bases: 9. The CDR3 runs 15 residues.

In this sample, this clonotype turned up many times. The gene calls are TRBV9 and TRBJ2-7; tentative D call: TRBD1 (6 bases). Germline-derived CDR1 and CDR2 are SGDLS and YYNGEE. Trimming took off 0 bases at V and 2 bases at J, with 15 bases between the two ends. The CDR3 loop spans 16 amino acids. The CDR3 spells CASSVGGQRRPYEQYF. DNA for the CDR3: TGTGCCAGCAGCGTAGGCGGACAGCGACGACCCTACGAGCAGTACTTC.

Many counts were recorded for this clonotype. The CDR3 here is CSTPGGGITEAFF. The CDR3 bases are TGCAGTACCCCCGGCGGGGGGATCACTGAAGCTTTCTTT. The chain has TRBV20-1 and TRBJ1-1; maybe TRBD1 (5 bases). The CDR3 has 13 amino acids. Germline-derived CDR1 and CDR2 are DFQATT and SNEGSKA (reference sequence). Trimming cost V 8 bases and J 4 bases, with 17 bases left between them.

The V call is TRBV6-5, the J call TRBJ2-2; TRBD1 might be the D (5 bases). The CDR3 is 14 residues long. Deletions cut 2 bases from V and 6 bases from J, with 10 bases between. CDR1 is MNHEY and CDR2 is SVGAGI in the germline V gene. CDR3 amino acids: CASSYIGRAGELFF. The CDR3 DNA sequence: TGTGCCAGCAGTTACATAGGCAGGGCCGGGGAGCTGTTTTTT.

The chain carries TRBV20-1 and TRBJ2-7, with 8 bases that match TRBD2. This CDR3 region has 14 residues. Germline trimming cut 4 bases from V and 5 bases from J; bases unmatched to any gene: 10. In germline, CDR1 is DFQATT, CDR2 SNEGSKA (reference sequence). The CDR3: CSATGLARNDEQYF. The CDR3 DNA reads TGCAGTGCTACCGGACTAGCCCGAAACGACGAGCAGTACTTC.